This T cell receptor beta chain derives from a study of blood T cell repertoires in COVID-19. Study as a whole: Collection of acute and convalescent COVID-19 samples took place in the United States, Italy and Spain. T cells, B-cell-depleted T cells, or PBMCs supplied cDNA or gDNA.

In germline, CDR1 is SGHRS, CDR2 YFSETQ. The CDR3 spans 18 residues. Trimming took 1 base from V and 6 from J, leaving 25 bases between them. Per the original data handling: Estimates of nucleated cell counts were drawn from the amplification of reference gene primers. The protocol was immunoSEQ multiplex PCR, while the TCRdb copy is restricted to in-frame clones and leaves out a portion. V and J calls and clone size follow that table, whereas D and trimming were derived from the DNA. The repertoire has 470,000 or so clones, roughly 91% of them found once; the top ten carry roughly 4%. The rearrangement joins TRBV5-1 to TRBJ1-1; the D gene is possibly TRBD1 (5 bases). The receptor comes from a woman in her twenties or thirties with acute or convalescent COVID-19. The sequenced material came from peripheral blood. CDR3 loop: CASSLSLGGGTLYPEAFF. In nucleotides, the CDR3 is TGCGCCAGCAGCTTGAGTCTTGGGGGGGGAACCCTTTATCCTGAAGCTTTCTTT.